The sequence of this T cell receptor (beta chain) was determined in a study of regulatory T cells in long-lasting Graves disease. Per germline, CDR1 SGHVS and CDR2 FNYEAQ. Losses at the gene ends were 5 bases for V and 7 bases for J; bases not matched to a gene: 14. This CDR3 spans 16 amino acids. This clonotype was counted a few times. Time point indicated: newly diagnosed GD, antithyroid drugs for less than 3 months. With RNA extracted from PBMCs as input, the TCR library was made. Through Arm-PCR of CDR3 regions and iRepertoire HTBI primers, TCR beta libraries were built. Using its own MiXCR run on the multiplex PCR reads, TCRdb lists one record per CDR3 protein. This table holds approximately 400,000 distinct CDR3 sequences, 15% found once. Another study also made use of these data, one on T cells in Graves' hyperthyroidism and ophthalmopathy. Per that paper: The model anticipated ophthalmopathy a median 6.5 months pre-onset.

The receptor was isolated from a woman between 40 and 50 years old with Graves disease. This rearrangement joins TRBV7-6 to TRBJ2-1; 7 bases are shared with TRBD1. The sample in question was peripheral blood mononuclear cells (PBMCs), obtained at new diagnosis, from a patient treated with antithyroid drugs. The CDR3 bases are TGTGCCAGCAGCCGAATAGAGAGGACAGGTCAAAATGAGCAGTTCTTC. It yields the protein CASSRIERTGQNEQFF.